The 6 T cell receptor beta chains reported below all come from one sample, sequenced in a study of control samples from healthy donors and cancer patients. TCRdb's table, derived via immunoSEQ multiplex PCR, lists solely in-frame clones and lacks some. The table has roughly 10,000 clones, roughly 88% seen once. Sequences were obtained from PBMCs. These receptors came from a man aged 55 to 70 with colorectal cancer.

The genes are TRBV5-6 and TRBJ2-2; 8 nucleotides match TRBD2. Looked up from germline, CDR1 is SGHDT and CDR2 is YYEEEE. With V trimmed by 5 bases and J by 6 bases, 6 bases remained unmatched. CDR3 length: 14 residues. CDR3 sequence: CASRSAGGSGELFF. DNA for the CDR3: TGTGCCAGCAGGAGCGCGGGGGGATCCGGGGAGCTGTTTTTT.

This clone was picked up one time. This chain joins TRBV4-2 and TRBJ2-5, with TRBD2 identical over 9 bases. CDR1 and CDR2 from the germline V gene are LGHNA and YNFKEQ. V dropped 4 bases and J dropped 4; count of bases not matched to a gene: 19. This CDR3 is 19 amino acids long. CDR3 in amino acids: CASSRNPAGGDVVGETQYF. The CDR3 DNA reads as TGTGCCAGCAGCCGGAACCCCGCGGGAGGGGATGTGGTGGGAGAGACCCAGTACTTC.

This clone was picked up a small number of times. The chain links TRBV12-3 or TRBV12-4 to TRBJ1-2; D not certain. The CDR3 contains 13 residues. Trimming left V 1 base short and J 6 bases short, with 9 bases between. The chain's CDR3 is CASSLVPGHGYTF. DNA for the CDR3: TGTGCCAGCAGTTTAGTCCCAGGACATGGCTACACCTTC.

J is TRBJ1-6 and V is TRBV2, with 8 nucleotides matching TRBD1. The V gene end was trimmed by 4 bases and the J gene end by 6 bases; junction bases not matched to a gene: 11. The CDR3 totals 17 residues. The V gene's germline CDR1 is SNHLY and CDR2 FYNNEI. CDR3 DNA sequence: TGTGCCAGCAGTGGACGGACAGGGCGAACTTCTAATTCACCCCTCCACTTT. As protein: CASSGRTGRTSNSPLHF.

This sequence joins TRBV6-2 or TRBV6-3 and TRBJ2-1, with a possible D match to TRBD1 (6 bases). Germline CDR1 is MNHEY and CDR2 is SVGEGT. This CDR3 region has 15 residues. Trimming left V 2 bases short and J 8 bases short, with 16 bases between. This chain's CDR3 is CASSYLASRGDEQFF. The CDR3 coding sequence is TGTGCCAGCAGTTACCTGGCTAGCAGGGGCGATGAGCAGTTCTTC.

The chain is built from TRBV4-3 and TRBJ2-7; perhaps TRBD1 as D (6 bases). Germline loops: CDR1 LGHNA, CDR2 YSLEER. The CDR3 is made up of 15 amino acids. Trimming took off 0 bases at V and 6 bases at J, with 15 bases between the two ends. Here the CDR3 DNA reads TGCGCCAGCAGCCAAGAATACGAGGGGGTAGGCGAGCAGTACTTC. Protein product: CASSQEYEGVGEQYF.